The 32 T cell receptor beta chains below were found in one sample sequenced in a study of neurological immune-mediated disorders. TCRdb reprocessed the 5' RACE reads via MiXCR and lists one record per CDR3 protein. The table lists tens of thousands of distinct CDR3 sequences, approximately 3.6% of them singletons. Source material: CD4+ T cells from blood. These receptors were taken from a woman aged 35 to 49 with multiple sclerosis.

By proportion, this clonotype is medium-sized (0.01 to 0.1%). The genes are TRBV29-1 and TRBJ2-1, with 7 nucleotides matching TRBD1. V lost 2 bases, J lost 7 bases, and 11 bases stayed unmatched. From germline, CDR1 is SQVTM and CDR2 ANQGSEA. The CDR3 runs to 15 residues. CDR3 nucleotide sequence: TGCAGCGTTGAAACGGGCGGACAGGCTGGTAATGAGCAGTTCTTC. It specifies CSVETGGQAGNEQFF.

This clonotype was observed at least ten times. As DNA, the CDR3 is TGTGCCAGCAGCACACCAGTTAGCACAGATACGCAGTATTTT. Translating gives CASSTPVSTDTQYF. This chain links TRBV12-3 or TRBV12-4 with TRBJ2-3; D gene uncertain. This CDR3 has 14 residues. The germline V and J ends were trimmed by 6 bases and 0 bases, with 10 bases remaining between them.

This clonotype was detected many times. The chain employs TRBV6-2 or TRBV6-3 and TRBJ1-2; a weak D match, TRBD1 (6 bases). CDR1 is MNHEY, CDR2 SVGEGT, per germline. The CDR3 contains 12 residues. The germline V and J ends were trimmed by 7 bases and 3 bases, with 9 bases remaining between them. The CDR3 protein is CASNTGYYGYTF. For the CDR3, the DNA is TGTGCCAGCAATACAGGGTACTATGGCTACACCTTC.

This clonotype was recorded at least ten times. The chain employs TRBV15 and TRBJ2-7; 7 nucleotides line up with TRBD1. This CDR3 contains 13 residues. V shed 2 bases and J 3 bases; nucleotides not matched to a gene: 1. Per germline, CDR1 LNHNV and CDR2 YYDKDF (reference sequence). CDR3 DNA sequence: TGTGCCACCAGCAGAAGACAGGGCTACGAGCAGTACTTC. Residues: CATSRRQGYEQYF.

This clonotype was counted ten times or more. The rearrangement links TRBV7-6 to TRBJ1-3, with TRBD1 matching over 9 bases. Unmatched junction bases numbered 8, after V lost 5 bases and J lost 0 bases. The CDR3 totals 17 residues. Germline V CDR1 and CDR2: SGHVS, FNYEAQ. CDR3 coding DNA: TGTGCCAGCAGCCCTGGGACAGGGACACTCTCTGGAAACACCATATATTTT. Translating it yields CASSPGTGTLSGNTIYF.

This clonotype has a count of ten or more. The V and J genes are TRBV11-3 and TRBJ2-1; D possibly corresponds to TRBD2 (5 bases). CDR3 size: 20 residues. Deletions cut 1 base from V and 3 bases from J, with 25 bases between. Germline loops: CDR1 SGHNT, CDR2 YENEEA. CDR3 region: CASSLVVKRTQFWIYNEQFF. The CDR3 coding sequence is TGTGCCAGCAGCTTAGTCGTAAAGCGGACCCAATTTTGGATCTACAATGAGCAGTTCTTC.

This clonotype occurred many times. This rearrangement joins TRBV5-5 to TRBJ1-1, with a tentative D call TRBD1 (5 bases). Germline assignment: CDR1 SGHKS and CDR2 YYEKEE (reference sequence). The length of the CDR3 is 15 residues. V dropped 7 bases and J dropped 3 bases, with 19 bases sitting between them. The CDR3 reads CASRKMGGEDTEAFF. CDR3 coding DNA: TGTGCCAGCCGAAAGATGGGAGGGGAGGACACTGAAGCTTTCTTT. Supplemented by reference TRBV5-5 and TRBJ1-1, the full variable domain reads DAGVTQSPTHLIKTRGQQVTLRCSPISGHKSVSWYQQVLGQGPQFIFQYYEKEERGRGNFPDRFSARQFPNYSSELNVNALLLGDSALYLCASRKMGGEDTEAFFGQGTRLTVV.

This clonotype appeared many times. The chain recombines TRBV24-1 with TRBJ2-1; 12 nucleotides align to TRBD2. Germline V gives CDR1 KGHDR, CDR2 SFDVKD. Trimming took 3 bases from V and 8 from J; bases not matched to a gene: 13. There are 18 residues in the CDR3. The CDR3 protein is CATSDPNPLAGGSDEQFF. The CDR3, as DNA: TGTGCCACCAGTGATCCAAACCCCCTAGCGGGGGGGTCGGATGAGCAGTTCTTC.

This clonotype was seen many times. The chain is built from TRBV29-1 and TRBJ1-1; D call uncertain. Trimming shortened V by 0 bases and J by 9 bases, and 5 bases separated the two germline ends. CDR3 length: 10 residues. The germline gives CDR1 SQVTM, CDR2 ANQGSEA. CDR3 region: CSVEEVQAFF. The DNA for the CDR3 is TGCAGCGTTGAAGAGGTCCAAGCTTTCTTT. Full variable domain (missing parts from reference TRBV29-1 and TRBJ1-1): SAVISQKPSRDICQRGTSLTIQCQVDSQVTMMFWYRQQPGQSLTLIATANQGSEATYESGFVIDKFPISRPNLTFSTLTVSNMSPEDSSIYLCSVEEVQAFFGQGTRLTVV.

This clonotype was counted many times. The chain carries TRBV10-3 and TRBJ2-5; possibly TRBD1 or TRBD2 for D (5 bases each). CDR3 size: 14 residues. With 2 bases removed from V and 7 bases from J, the gap between germline ends came to 14 bases. From germline, CDR1 is ENHRY and CDR2 SYGVKD. The CDR3 protein is CAISEGAAGGTQYF. As DNA, the CDR3 is TGTGCCATCAGTGAGGGGGCTGCGGGTGGGACCCAGTACTTC.

This clonotype was counted at least ten times. The chain carries TRBV2 and TRBJ1-4; D may be TRBD1 (5 bases). Germline assignment: CDR1 SNHLY and CDR2 FYNNEI. V lost 3 bases to trimming and J lost 9 bases, with 11 bases between them. The CDR3 has 13 residues. The DNA for the CDR3 is TGTGCCAGCAGTGAGGGGGGTGGACAAAAACTGTTTTTT. Translated: CASSEGGGQKLFF.

This clonotype has ten or more counts. This chain connects TRBV20-1 to TRBJ2-1, with D perhaps TRBD2 (7 bases). The length of the CDR3 is 15 residues. Trimming took off 1 base at V and 9 bases at J, with 19 bases between the two ends. CDR1 is DFQATT, CDR2 SNEGSKA, per germline (reference sequence). This CDR3 is CSARARGATSFEQFF. As DNA, the CDR3 is TGCAGTGCTAGAGCCCGGGGGGCCACCTCCTTTGAGCAGTTCTTC.

This clonotype showed up many times. The J gene is TRBJ2-5, the V gene TRBV25-1, with a tentative D call TRBD1 (6 bases). Germline V gives CDR1 MGHDK, CDR2 SYGVNS. There are 14 residues in the CDR3. V was pared by 1 base and J by 4 bases, with 10 bases between. The CDR3 spells CASSESGRGETQYF. CDR3 bases: TGTGCCAGCAGTGAATCTGGCAGGGGAGAGACCCAGTACTTC.

This clonotype was observed many times. The genes are TRBV7-9 and TRBJ1-1; TRBD1 aligns across 7 bases. V was pared by 4 bases and J by 1 base, with 12 bases of the junction left unmatched. Germline CDR1 reads SEHNR; CDR2 reads FQNEAQ (reference sequence). The CDR3 contains 17 residues. The CDR3 loop reads CASSSRGDRVWNTEAFF. The CDR3 region has the DNA TGTGCCAGCAGCTCTAGGGGAGACAGGGTATGGAACACTGAAGCTTTCTTT.

This clonotype was counted ten times or more. The chain carries TRBV10-1 and TRBJ2-7, with D uncertain. The V and J ends lost 2 bases and 8 bases respectively, with 19 bases between them. The germline V gene encodes CDR1 WNHNN and CDR2 SYGVQD (reference sequence). The CDR3 contains 15 residues. The CDR3 here is CASSEDCFAFEQQYF. CDR3 nucleotide sequence: TGCGCCAGCAGTGAGGACTGCTTTGCCTTCGAGCAGCAGTACTTC.

There are many counts of this clonotype. The genes are TRBV20-1 and TRBJ2-1; D possibly corresponds to TRBD2 (6 bases). The CDR3 has 15 amino acids. V shed 0 bases and J shed 4 bases, with 13 bases lying between them. CDR1 and CDR2 (germline): DFQATT, SNEGSKA (reference sequence). The CDR3 DNA sequence: TGCAGTGCTAGAGAAGCAGGGAGGCCATACAATGAGCAGTTCTTC. Amino acid sequence: CSAREAGRPYNEQFF.

This clonotype was seen repeatedly, ten times or more. This chain's CDR3 is CATSDSAEFTDTQYF. CDR3 in DNA: TGTGCCACCAGTGATTCAGCGGAGTTCACAGATACGCAGTATTTT. The chain uses TRBV24-1 and TRBJ2-3; TRBD2 might be the D (5 bases). Deletions cut 2 bases from V and 2 bases from J, with 10 bases between. The CDR3 runs to 15 residues. Looked up from germline, CDR1 is KGHDR and CDR2 is SFDVKD.

The rearrangement joins TRBV18 to TRBJ2-1, with 12 bases lining up with TRBD1. After removal of 5 bases from V and 9 bases from J, the junction contained 5 bases not matched to a gene. CDR3 size: 14 residues. Germline V lookup: CDR1 KGHSH, CDR2 LQKENI. The CDR3 is CASSTLGQGAEQFF. CDR3 nucleotide sequence: TGTGCCAGCTCAACCTTGGGACAGGGGGCTGAGCAGTTCTTC.

At least ten counts were recorded for this clonotype. The rearrangement links TRBV4-1 to TRBJ2-1; 7 nucleotides line up with TRBD2. The CDR3 has 16 amino acids. The V and J ends lost 1 base and 5 bases, in that order; junction bases with no gene match: 8. From germline, CDR1 is MGHRA and CDR2 YSYEKL. The CDR3 DNA is TGCGCCAGCAGCCAAGGGGCGGGACTACATCACAATGAGCAGTTCTTC. Translated, it gives CASSQGAGLHHNEQFF.

This clonotype was picked up many times. The chain uses TRBV20-1 and TRBJ2-5, with D unclear. V lost 1 base to trimming and J lost 0 bases, with 9 bases between them. This CDR3 spans 14 amino acids. CDR1 is DFQATT, CDR2 SNEGSKA, per germline (reference sequence). Here the CDR3 reads CSARVPRYQETQYF. CDR3 DNA: TGCAGTGCTAGAGTCCCACGGTACCAAGAGACCCAGTACTTC.

This clonotype is medium-sized by share. This chain links TRBV5-6 with TRBJ1-5; D not resolved. The CDR3 covers 15 residues. Germline CDR1 reads SGHDT; CDR2 reads YYEEEE. Trimming left V 1 base short and J 5 bases short, with 13 bases between. The CDR3 coding sequence is TGTGCCAGCAGCTTGCTCAAACAGTTTGATCAGCCCCAGCATTTT. Its translation is CASSLLKQFDQPQHF.

This clonotype was seen repeatedly, ten times or more. J is TRBJ1-2 and V is TRBV27, with TRBD1 identical over 8 bases. Germline V CDR1 and CDR2: MNHEY, SMNVEV (reference sequence). V gave up 0 bases and J gave up 6 bases; unmatched junction bases: 15. The CDR3 length is 18 residues. CDR3 loop: CASSLSRRQGARRDGYTF. CDR3 in DNA: TGTGCCAGCAGTTTATCGCGGCGGCAGGGGGCTCGGAGAGATGGCTACACCTTC.

This clonotype was observed many times. CDR3 nucleotide sequence: TGTGCCAGTAGTCCATACCGGTCCTATTGGAGGGGTTATAGCAATCAGCCCCAGCATTTT. Protein product: CASSPYRSYWRGYSNQPQHF. The gene calls are TRBV6-5 and TRBJ1-5, with D perhaps matching TRBD1 (5 bases). There are 20 residues in the CDR3. Germline V CDR1 and CDR2: MNHEY, SVGAGI. Trimming left V 9 bases short and J 0 bases short, with 30 bases between.

At least ten counts were recorded for this clonotype. The chain recombines TRBV5-1 with TRBJ1-1, with 10 nucleotides matching TRBD1. CDR1 SGHRS and CDR2 YFSETQ come from the germline V gene. This CDR3 has 15 amino acids. V lost 4 bases, J lost 0 bases, and 3 bases stayed unmatched. CDR3 nucleotide sequence: TGCGCCAGCAGCGGGGACAGGGGTCTGAACACTGAAGCTTTCTTT. Translation: CASSGDRGLNTEAFF.

This clonotype appeared many times. This chain uses TRBV5-1 with TRBJ2-7; D is tentatively TRBD1 or TRBD2 (5 bases each). From germline, CDR1 is SGHRS and CDR2 YFSETQ. With 5 bases removed from V and 2 bases from J, the gap between germline ends came to 11 bases. The length of the CDR3 is 13 residues. CDR3: CASRRDRPYEQYF. The DNA for the CDR3 is TGCGCCAGCAGGAGGGACCGACCCTACGAGCAGTACTTC.

This clonotype has a count of ten or more. The chain recombines TRBV4-1 with TRBJ2-1, with 8 bases fitting TRBD2. V lost 0 bases to trimming and J lost 3 bases; unmatched junction nucleotides: 16. The CDR3 is 20 residues long. Germline assignment: CDR1 MGHRA and CDR2 YSYEKL. CDR3 in amino acids: CASSQDRPWTSQIVYNEQFF. The CDR3 DNA is TGCGCCAGCAGCCAAGATCGCCCCTGGACTAGCCAAATTGTCTACAATGAGCAGTTCTTC.

This clonotype was seen ten or more times. This sequence joins TRBV15 and TRBJ1-5, with D hard to call. V was clipped by 0 bases and J by 6 bases, with 12 bases between them. The CDR3 totals 15 residues. Germline-derived CDR1 and CDR2 are LNHNV and YYDKDF (reference sequence). The DNA for the CDR3 is TGTGCCACCAGCAGAGATCAAAGTTCCACTCAGCCCCAGCATTTT. The encoded protein is CATSRDQSSTQPQHF.

This clonotype was observed a handful of times. The rearrangement links TRBV7-6 to TRBJ2-5; D is possibly TRBD2 (6 bases). V lost 5 bases to trimming and J lost 1 base, with 17 bases between them. This CDR3 has 16 amino acids. Germline V gene sequence: CDR1 SGHVS, CDR2 FNYEAQ. The CDR3 spells CASSLLWGGAQETQYF. The CDR3 DNA follows: TGTGCCAGCAGCCTTCTGTGGGGCGGGGCCCAAGAGACCCAGTACTTC.

This sequence joins TRBV11-3 and TRBJ2-1, with 8 bases aligning to TRBD1. Germline V gene lookup returns CDR1 SGHNT and CDR2 YENEEA. Trimming cost V 7 bases and J 5 bases; bases outside gene matches: 4. The CDR3 has 13 residues. CDR3 DNA: TGTGCCAGCACAGGGGGCGGGCACAATGAGCAGTTCTTC. Amino acid sequence: CASTGGGHNEQFF.

The V call is TRBV7-3, the J call TRBJ2-3; TRBD2 agrees at 14 bases. Germline V gene lookup returns CDR1 SGHTA and CDR2 FQGTGA. This CDR3 is built from 16 residues. V lost 5 bases to trimming and J lost 4 bases; unmatched junction nucleotides: 5. The CDR3 loop reads CASSPGLAGVSDTQYF. In nucleotides, the CDR3 is TGTGCCAGCAGCCCGGGACTAGCGGGGGTCTCAGATACGCAGTATTTT.

This clonotype has at least ten counts. The chain links TRBV7-2 to TRBJ1-2; D gene unclear. The CDR3 runs 14 residues. Germline V gene data show CDR1 as SGHTA and CDR2 as FQGNSA. Trimming shortened V by 2 bases and J by 8 bases, and 15 bases separated the two germline ends. The DNA for the CDR3 is TGTGCCAGCAGCTTAATTTTGAGTCCACGAGGCTACACCTTC. Encoded protein: CASSLILSPRGYTF.

The V gene is TRBV3-1, the J gene TRBJ2-1; 12 bases are a match to TRBD2. The CDR3 spans 16 residues. J lost 7 bases, V lost 5 bases, and 9 bases had no gene match. Germline CDR1 and CDR2: LGHDT and YNNKEL (reference sequence). The CDR3 loop reads CASSASLAGGTNEQFF. The DNA for the CDR3 is TGTGCCAGCAGCGCCTCACTAGCGGGGGGAACTAATGAGCAGTTCTTC.